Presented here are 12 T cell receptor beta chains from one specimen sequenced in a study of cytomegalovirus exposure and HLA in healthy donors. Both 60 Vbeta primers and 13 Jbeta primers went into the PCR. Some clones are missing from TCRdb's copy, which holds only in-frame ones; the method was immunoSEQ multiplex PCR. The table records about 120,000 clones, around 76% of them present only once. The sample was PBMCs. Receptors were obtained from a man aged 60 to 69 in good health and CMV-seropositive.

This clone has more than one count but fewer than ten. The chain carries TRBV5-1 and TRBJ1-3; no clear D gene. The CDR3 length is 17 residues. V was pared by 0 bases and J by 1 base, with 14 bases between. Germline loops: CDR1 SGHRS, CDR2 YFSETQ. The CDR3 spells CASSLESQLLSGNTIYF. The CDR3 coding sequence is TGCGCCAGCAGCTTGGAATCTCAACTTCTTTCTGGAAACACCATATATTTT. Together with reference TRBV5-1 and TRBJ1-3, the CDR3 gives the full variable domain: KAGVTQTPRYLIKTRGQQVTLSCSPISGHRSVSWYQQTPGQGLQFLFEYFSETQRNKGNFPGRFSGRQFSNSRSEMNVSTLELGDSALYLCASSLESQLLSGNTIYFGEGSWLTVV.

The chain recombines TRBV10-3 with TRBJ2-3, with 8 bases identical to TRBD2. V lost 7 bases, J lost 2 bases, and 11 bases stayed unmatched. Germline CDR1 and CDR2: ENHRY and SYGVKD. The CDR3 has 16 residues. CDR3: CAINGASGGPTDTQYF. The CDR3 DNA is TGTGCCATCAACGGAGCCAGCGGGGGCCCCACAGATACGCAGTATTTT.

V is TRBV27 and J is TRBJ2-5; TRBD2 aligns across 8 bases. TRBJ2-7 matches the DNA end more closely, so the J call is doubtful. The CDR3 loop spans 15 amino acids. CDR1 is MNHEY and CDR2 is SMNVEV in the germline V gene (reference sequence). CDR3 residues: CASRPSGGLSYEQYF. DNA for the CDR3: TGTGCCAGCCGACCGAGCGGGGGACTCTCCTACGAGCAGTACTTC.

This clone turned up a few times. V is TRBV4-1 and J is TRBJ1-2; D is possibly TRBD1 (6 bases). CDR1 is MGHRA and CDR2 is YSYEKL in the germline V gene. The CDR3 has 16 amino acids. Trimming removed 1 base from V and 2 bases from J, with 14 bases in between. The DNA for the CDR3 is TGCGCCAGCAGCCAAGGGCAGGGGAATAGGAACTATGGCTACACCTTC. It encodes CASSQGQGNRNYGYTF.

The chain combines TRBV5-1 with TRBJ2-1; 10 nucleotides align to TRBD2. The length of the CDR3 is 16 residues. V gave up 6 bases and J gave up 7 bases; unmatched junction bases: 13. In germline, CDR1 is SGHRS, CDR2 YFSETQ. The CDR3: CASNLPSGGAFNEQFF. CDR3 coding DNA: TGCGCCAGCAACCTTCCCAGCGGGGGGGCGTTTAATGAGCAGTTCTTC.

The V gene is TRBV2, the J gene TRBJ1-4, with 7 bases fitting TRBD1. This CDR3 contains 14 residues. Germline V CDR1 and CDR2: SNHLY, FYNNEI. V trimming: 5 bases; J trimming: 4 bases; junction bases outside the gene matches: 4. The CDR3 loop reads CASSRQGGNEKLFF. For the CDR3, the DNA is TGTGCCAGCAGTCGACAGGGAGGTAATGAAAAACTGTTTTTT.

Here the CDR3 DNA reads TGTGCCAGCAGCTTAATGGGCAGGGCCGCATCCTACGAGCAGTACTTC. As protein: CASSLMGRAASYEQYF. The chain couples TRBV7-8 to TRBJ2-7, with TRBD1 as a possible D gene (5 bases). In germline, CDR1 is SGHVS, CDR2 FQNEAQ. Between the trimmed V and J ends, which lost 2 bases and 1 base, there was a span of 15 bases. This CDR3 region has 16 residues.

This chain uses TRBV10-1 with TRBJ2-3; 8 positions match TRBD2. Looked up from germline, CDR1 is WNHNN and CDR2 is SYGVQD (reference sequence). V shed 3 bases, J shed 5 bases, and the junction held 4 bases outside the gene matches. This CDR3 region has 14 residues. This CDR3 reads CASSERLAGDTQYF. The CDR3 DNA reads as TGCGCCAGCAGTGAAAGGCTAGCGGGAGATACGCAGTATTTT.

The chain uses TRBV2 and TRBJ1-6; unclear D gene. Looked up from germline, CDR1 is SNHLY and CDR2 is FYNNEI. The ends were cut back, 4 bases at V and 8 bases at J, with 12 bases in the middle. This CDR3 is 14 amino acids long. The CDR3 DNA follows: TGTGCCAGCAGTGTGTTCGGGAGCCATTCACCCCTCCACTTT. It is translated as CASSVFGSHSPLHF.

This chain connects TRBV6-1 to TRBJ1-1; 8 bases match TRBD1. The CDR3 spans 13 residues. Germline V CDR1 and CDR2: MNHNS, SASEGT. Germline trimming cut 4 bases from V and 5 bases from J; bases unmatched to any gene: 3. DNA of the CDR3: TGTGCCAGCAGTGGACAGGGGTGGACTGAAGCTTTCTTT. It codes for CASSGQGWTEAFF.

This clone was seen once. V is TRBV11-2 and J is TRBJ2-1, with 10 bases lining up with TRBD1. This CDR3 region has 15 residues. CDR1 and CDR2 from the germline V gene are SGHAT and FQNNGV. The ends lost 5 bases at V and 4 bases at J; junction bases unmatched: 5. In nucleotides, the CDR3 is TGTGCCAGCAGCCCCGGGACAGGGGTTTACAATGAGCAGTTCTTC. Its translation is CASSPGTGVYNEQFF.

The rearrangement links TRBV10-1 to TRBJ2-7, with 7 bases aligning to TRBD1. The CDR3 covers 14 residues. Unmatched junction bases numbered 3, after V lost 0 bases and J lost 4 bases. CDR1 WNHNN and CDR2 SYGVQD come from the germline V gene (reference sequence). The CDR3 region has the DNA TGCGCCAGCAGTGAGTCGGGGACAGCTTACGAGCAGTACTTC. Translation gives CASSESGTAYEQYF.